This TCR beta chain was profiled in a study of molecular identifiers for immune sequencing clone quantification. Study in general: The replicates split RNA from roughly 20,000 or 100,000 naive CD8 cells five ways and sequenced four.

Preparation of the bulk TCR libraries relied on previously described methods and listed TCR primers. Via MiXCR, TCRdb re-called the PCR reads, giving one row per CDR3 protein. The sample contains about 640,000 distinct CDR3 sequences, approximately 20% of which appear only once. The CDR3 is 14 amino acids. CDR1 and CDR2 (germline): PRHDT, FYEKMQ (reference sequence). Between the trimmed V and J ends, which lost 4 bases and 4 bases, there was a span of 13 bases. Sorting defined naive CD8 T cells as CD8+CD4-CCR7+CD45RA+. The material sequenced was naive CD8+ T cells from blood, with Jurkat cell RNA spiked in. Subset reported: FACS-sorted CD8+CD4-CCR7+CD45RA+ naive T cells. The sequence came from a human donor in good health. Some libraries in this study had Jurkat cell RNA spiked in. The chain is built from TRBV13 and TRBJ1-2; D might be TRBD1 (6 bases). For the CDR3, the DNA is TGTGCCAGCAGCTCAGAGACAGGAATCTATGGCTACACCTTC. It encodes CASSSETGIYGYTF.